This T cell receptor (beta chain) was profiled in a study of blood T cell repertoires in COVID-19. Study in general: COVID-19 samples collected from the United States, Italy and Spain covered acute and convalescent phases. PBMCs, B-cell-depleted T cells, or T cells were the source of the cDNA or gDNA that made up the material.

How the authors handled the data: Scientists estimated how many nucleated cells there were by amplifying reference gene primers. The table came from immunoSEQ multiplex PCR; TCRdb's copy has only in-frame clones and leaves some out. V and J calls and clone size come straight from that table; D and trimming were deduced from the DNA. The sample lists more than 25,000 clones, roughly 87% occurring once. V lost 5 bases and J lost 1, with 6 bases in between. Looked up from germline, CDR1 is LNHDA and CDR2 is SQIVND (reference sequence). This CDR3 has 13 residues. This clone has more than one count but fewer than ten. Other nucleotide sequences in the sample specify the same CDR3.

The sample consisted of peripheral blood. The chain employs TRBV19 and TRBJ1-5, with D possibly being TRBD1 (5 bases). This receptor was obtained from a human donor with acute or convalescent COVID-19. The donor label of this sample is uncertain. The CDR3 bases are TGTGCCAGTAGTCAGGGCAGCAATCAGCCCCAGCATTTT. Translating it yields CASSQGSNQPQHF.